Following are 17 T cell receptor beta chains from one sample sequenced in a study of CD8+CD57+ T cells in acquired aplastic anemia. CDR3 and TCR beta VDJ profiling relied on a genomic DNA template. TCRdb called the reads again in MiXCR, with one record for every CDR3 protein. Of approximately 470,000 distinct CDR3 sequences listed, approximately 32% are singletons. Before being chosen for sequencing, patients had shown CD8+CD57+ cell expansion by flow cytometry. Sequencing input: sorted CD4+, CD8+, or CD8+CD57+ T cells (not recorded which) from PBMCs. The receptors were sampled from a human donor with aplastic anemia.

In its sample, this clonotype was seen many times. The chain links TRBV29-1 to TRBJ2-7; D not resolved. Per germline, CDR1 SQVTM and CDR2 ANQGSEA. Trimming took off 6 bases at V and 3 bases at J, with 15 bases between the two ends. CDR3 length: 13 residues. The DNA of the CDR3 is TGCAGCGTGAAGAAAAAGGTGGGCTACGAGCAGTACTTC. This codes for CSVKKKVGYEQYF.

The J gene is TRBJ1-4, the V gene TRBV10-3; 7 bases agree with TRBD1. Germline CDR1 is ENHRY and CDR2 is SYGVKD. V lost 0 bases, J lost 7 bases, and 5 bases stayed unmatched. The CDR3 is 15 residues long. In DNA, the CDR3 is TGTGCCATCAGTGAGTCGAAGGGGGCCGGTGAAAAACTGTTTTTT. This translates into CAISESKGAGEKLFF.

In this sample, this clonotype turned up many times. The chain couples TRBV7-2 to TRBJ1-2; TRBD1 matches 10 bases. The CDR3 loop spans 15 amino acids. Per the germline V gene, CDR1 is SGHTA and CDR2 is FQGNSA. Germline trimming cut 1 base from V and 8 bases from J; bases unmatched to any gene: 7. This CDR3 is CASSLDTRDRGGYTF. CDR3 in DNA: TGTGCCAGCAGCTTAGACACCCGGGACAGGGGCGGCTACACCTTC.

This clonotype was observed at least ten times. CDR3 DNA sequence: TGTGCCAGCAGTGCCACAGGTCGTGAGCAGTTCTTC. Protein product: CASSATGREQFF. The chain joins TRBV2 to TRBJ2-1; tentatively, D is TRBD1 (5 bases). The length of the CDR3 is 12 residues. Germline CDR1 SNHLY, CDR2 FYNNEI. V lost 4 bases, J lost 9 bases, and 10 bases lay in between.

V is TRBV5-1 and J is TRBJ2-5, with a tentative D call TRBD1 (6 bases). The CDR3 is made up of 15 amino acids. The ends were cut back, 4 bases at V and 0 bases at J, with 13 bases in the middle. CDR1 and CDR2 (germline): SGHRS, YFSETQ. CDR3 DNA: TGCGCCAGCAGCGTTGCCGGGACAAACCAAGAGACCCAGTACTTC. It is translated as CASSVAGTNQETQYF.

This clonotype has ten or more counts. V is TRBV19 and J is TRBJ1-1; D gene unclear. Germline V CDR1 and CDR2: LNHDA, SQIVND (reference sequence). The CDR3 length is 15 residues. Trimming removed 5 bases at V and 3 bases at J, with 16 bases between. The CDR3 sequence is CASSPNRGRDTEAFF. The CDR3 nucleotides read TGTGCCAGTAGTCCGAACCGGGGTAGGGACACTGAAGCTTTCTTT.

The rearrangement uses TRBV2 and TRBJ1-3; 8 bases map to TRBD1. The V segment lost 3 bases and the J segment 0 bases; nucleotides outside the gene matches: 16. The CDR3 contains 20 residues. Germline assignment: CDR1 SNHLY and CDR2 FYNNEI. The CDR3 is CASSDSRGPLLGRSGNTIYF. CDR3 bases: TGTGCCAGCAGTGATAGCAGGGGGCCTTTGCTTGGCCGCTCTGGAAACACCATATATTTT.

The chain employs TRBV12-1 and TRBJ2-1; TRBD1 is taken as the D call from the table, unchecked against the DNA. TRBV12-1 is tagged as a pseudogene. CDR3 length equals 15 residues. The CDR3 bases are TGTGCCAGCAGCTCGAGCGGGGCGTCCTACAATGAGCAGTTCTTC. It is translated as CASSSSGASYNEQFF.

This clonotype has ten or more counts. The rearrangement uses TRBV20-1 and TRBJ2-3; D possibly uses TRBD1 or TRBD2 (5 bases each). The CDR3 sequence is 13 residues long. The ends were cut back, 4 bases at V and 1 base at J, with 9 bases in the middle. The germline V gene has CDR1 DFQATT and CDR2 SNEGSKA (reference sequence). The CDR3 reads CSANRDRTDTQYF. The DNA for the CDR3 is TGCAGTGCTAACCGGGACCGCACAGATACGCAGTATTTT.

The table lists this clonotype with many counts. The rearrangement joins TRBV2 to TRBJ1-2; the match to TRBD1 covers 7 bases. This CDR3 comprises 13 residues. Germline V CDR1 and CDR2: SNHLY, FYNNEI. V shed 2 bases, J shed 8 bases, and the junction held 5 bases outside the gene matches. This chain's CDR3 is CASSEQGGEGYTF. The CDR3 DNA reads TGTGCCAGCAGTGAACAGGGGGGAGAGGGCTACACCTTC.

This chain links TRBV19 with TRBJ2-5, with D tentatively TRBD1 or TRBD2 (5 bases each). CDR3 length: 14 residues. V gave up 3 bases and J gave up 7 bases, with 15 bases separating them. CDR1 LNHDA and CDR2 SQIVND come from the germline V gene (reference sequence). The CDR3 DNA is TGTGCCAGTAGTATTTCGGGGACCGAGGGGACCCAGTACTTC. This translates into CASSISGTEGTQYF.

The V and J genes are TRBV15 and TRBJ2-1; D uncertain. The length of the CDR3 is 15 residues. Germline V gives CDR1 LNHNV, CDR2 YYDKDF (reference sequence). Trimming cost V 1 base and J 0 bases, with 7 bases left between them. This chain's CDR3 is CATSRVTGSYNEQFF. The CDR3 DNA follows: TGTGCCACCAGCAGAGTTACGGGCTCCTACAATGAGCAGTTCTTC.

This clonotype was observed at least ten times. V and J are TRBV12-3 or TRBV12-4 and TRBJ1-6, with D perhaps TRBD1 (6 bases). Trimming stripped 6 bases from V and 11 bases from J, with 14 bases between. The CDR3 runs 13 residues. In DNA form, the CDR3 reads TGTGCCAGCAGACCCGTACAGGGAGCACCCCTCCACTTT. Protein product: CASRPVQGAPLHF.

This clonotype was counted at least ten times. This chain joins TRBV10-3 and TRBJ1-1; a weak D match, TRBD1 (5 bases). The CDR3 runs to 14 residues. Germline CDR1 is ENHRY and CDR2 is SYGVKD. V gave up 5 bases and J gave up 4 bases, with 14 bases separating them. CDR3 in DNA: TGTGCCATCAGTTCGGGACCGGGCGGCACTGAAGCTTTCTTT. Its protein product is CAISSGPGGTEAFF.

V usage is TRBV5-5 and J usage is TRBJ1-2; TRBD1 matches 9 bases. V shed 4 bases, J shed 6 bases, and the junction held 10 bases outside the gene matches. CDR3 size: 15 residues. Looked up from germline, CDR1 is SGHKS and CDR2 is YYEKEE (reference sequence). For the CDR3, the DNA is TGTGCCAGCAGCATCCTGACAGGGGGAGAGGATGGCTACACCTTC. It translates to CASSILTGGEDGYTF.

In this sample, this clonotype turned up a few times. The rearrangement joins TRBV25-1 to TRBJ2-1, with TRBD2 matching 11 bases. Germline CDR1 reads MGHDK; CDR2 reads SYGVNS. V shed 3 bases, J shed 6 bases, and the junction held 4 bases outside the gene matches. The CDR3 is made up of 15 amino acids. CDR3 nucleotides: TGTGCCAGCAGTGATCGGCTAGCGGGAGGCAATGAGCAGTTCTTC. Translation: CASSDRLAGGNEQFF.

Points on this clonotype: This may be a read error: a much more frequent sequence differs by one nucleotide. The conserved final phenylalanine or tryptophan is absent from the CDR3, which likely points to a read error. V gene TRBV7-7 combines with J gene TRBJ2-7, with a weak D call TRBD2 (6 bases). Germline V gene data show CDR1 as SSHAT and CDR2 as FNYEAQ (reference sequence). CDR3 length: 14 amino acids. Deletions cut 2 bases from V and 0 bases from J, with 8 bases between. CDR3 in amino acids: CASSLLDYSYEQYL. The CDR3 nucleotides read TGTGCCAGCAGCTTACTGGACTACTCCTACGAGCAGTACCTC.